This entry concerns a single T cell receptor beta chain. What it binds is not known. This CDR3 is built from 15 residues. Trimming pared 5 bases from V and 6 bases from J, leaving 19 bases between. CDR1 and CDR2 (germline): LNHDA, SQIVND (reference sequence). The sample is drawn from a study of a mutant IDH1 vaccine in newly diagnosed glioma. Overall study context: Patients underwent eight vaccinations, which took place in weeks 1, 3, 5, 7, 11, 15, 19 and 23. Vaccine dosing followed radiotherapy by 4-6 weeks, or accompanied temozolomide cycles.

Sequencing was performed with immunoSEQ multiplex PCR; in TCRdb, only in-frame clones are kept and a portion is missing. This table has some 54,000 clones, 91% appearing once. Time point meaning: week 11, during vaccination. Vaccinated patients received 300 ug of mutant IDH1 20-mer peptide per dose, with topical imiquimod. Sequenced here: PBMCs, sampled from a glioma patient whose treatment included an IDH1 peptide vaccine. The V and J genes are TRBV19 and TRBJ1-1; D possibly corresponds to TRBD1 (5 bases). This receptor was obtained from a man aged 50 or older with glioma. The CDR3 coding sequence is TGTGCCAGTAGTCGCCAGGGTAGAGGTCAAGCTGAAGCTTTCTTT. This translates into CASSRQGRGQAEAFF.